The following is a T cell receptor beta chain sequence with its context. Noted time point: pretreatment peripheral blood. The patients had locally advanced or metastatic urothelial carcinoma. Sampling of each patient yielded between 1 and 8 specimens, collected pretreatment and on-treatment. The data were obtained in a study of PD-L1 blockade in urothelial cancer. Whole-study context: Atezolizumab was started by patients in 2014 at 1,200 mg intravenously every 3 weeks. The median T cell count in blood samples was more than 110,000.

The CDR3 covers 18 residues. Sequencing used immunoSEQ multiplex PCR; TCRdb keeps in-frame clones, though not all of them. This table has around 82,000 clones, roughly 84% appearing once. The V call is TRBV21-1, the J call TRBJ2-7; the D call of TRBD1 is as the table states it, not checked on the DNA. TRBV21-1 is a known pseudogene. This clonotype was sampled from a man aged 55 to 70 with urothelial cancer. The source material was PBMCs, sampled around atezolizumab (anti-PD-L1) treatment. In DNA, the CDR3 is TGTGCCAGCAGCAAAAGGAAGTCCGACAGGGGCAAGAACTACGAGCAGTACTTC. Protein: CASSKRKSDRGKNYEQYF.